Listed here is a single T cell receptor beta chain. Its cognate antigen is unknown. As to time point: week 11, during vaccination. All doses held 300 ug of mutant IDH1 20-mer peptide, with topical imiquimod. Each donor presented with a new WHO grade 3 or 4 astrocytoma that tested IDH1-mutant and showed ATRX loss. Trimming shortened V by 2 bases and J by 4 bases, and 11 bases separated the two germline ends. The CDR3 covers 14 residues. From germline, CDR1 is SGHTA and CDR2 FQGNSA. The repertoire was sequenced with immunoSEQ multiplex PCR; TCRdb's copy has only in-frame clones and lacks some. The table lists roughly 61,000 clones, about four fifths of them singletons. This entry is derived from a study of a mutant IDH1 vaccine in newly diagnosed glioma.

J is TRBJ1-1 and V is TRBV7-2; D not resolved. This clonotype was sampled from a man in his forties or fifties with glioma. The source was PBMCs, collected from a glioma patient whose treatment included an IDH1 peptide vaccine. CDR3 DNA sequence: TGTGCCAGCAGCTTAAGCAGGATGGGCACTGAAGCTTTCTTT. As protein: CASSLSRMGTEAFF. The entire variable domain, with the rest obtained from reference TRBV7-2 and TRBJ1-1, is as follows: GAGVSQSPSNKVTEKGKDVELRCDPISGHTALYWYRQSLGQGLEFLIYFQGNSAPDKSGLPSDRFSAERTGGSVSTLTIQRTQQEDSAVYLCASSLSRMGTEAFFGQGTRLTVV.